Each of the 25 T cell receptor beta chains below was sequenced from the same sample in a study of glioma-infiltrating T cells after dendritic cell vaccination. Produced via immunoSEQ multiplex PCR; TCRdb's table is partial and in-frame only. Of approximately 46,000 clones listed, around nine tenths are singletons. The time point here: after dendritic cell vaccination, including at tumor progression/relapse. Sequenced here: blood, sampled after dendritic cell vaccination. The receptors here all came from a human donor with glioblastoma.

The chain carries TRBV6-6 and TRBJ2-5, with no clear D. The germline V gene has CDR1 MNHNY and CDR2 SVGAGI (reference sequence). The CDR3 consists of 13 residues. V was pared by 8 bases and J by 5 bases, with 15 bases between. CDR3 sequence: CASARRSGETQYF. DNA of the CDR3: TGTGCCAGCGCCCGGCGCTCCGGGGAGACCCAGTACTTC.

The rearrangement joins TRBV7-9 to TRBJ2-1; 9 bases are shared with TRBD1. CDR3 length: 16 residues. V lost 5 bases and J lost 6; bases outside the gene matches: 11. CDR1 is SEHNR and CDR2 is FQNEAQ in the germline V gene (reference sequence). Here the CDR3 DNA reads TGTGCCAGCAGCCCTGACAGGGGGTTAATCATCAATGAGCAGTTCTTC. This gives the protein CASSPDRGLIINEQFF. The full variable domain, in which reference TRBV7-9 and TRBJ2-1 provide the parts outside the CDR3, is DTGVSQNPRHKITKRGQNVTFRCDPISEHNRLYWYRQTLGQGPEFLTYFQNEAQLEKSRLLSDRFSAERPKGSFSTLEIQRTEQGDSAMYLCASSPDRGLIINEQFFGPGTRLTVL.

The V call is TRBV18, the J call TRBJ2-4; D ambiguous. The CDR3 spans 15 residues. The germline gives CDR1 KGHSH, CDR2 LQKENI. The V gene lost 3 bases and the J gene lost 8 bases, with 17 bases spanning the gap. CDR3 nucleotides: TGTGCCAGCTCACCCACTCGACATGGTATTGACATTCAGTACTTC. This translates into CASSPTRHGIDIQYF. Based on the CDR3 plus reference TRBV18 and TRBJ2-4, the full variable domain is NAGVMQNPRHLVRRRGQEARLRCSPMKGHSHVYWYRQLPEEGLKFMVYLQKENIIDESGMPKERFSAEFPKEGPSILRIQQVVRGDSAAYFCASSPTRHGIDIQYFGAGTRLSVL.

The table lists this clone with a count of one. The chain recombines TRBV11-2 with TRBJ2-2; 10 nucleotides agree with TRBD2. In germline, CDR1 is SGHAT, CDR2 FQNNGV. V lost 0 bases to trimming and J lost 2 bases; unmatched junction nucleotides: 3. This CDR3 region has 17 residues. CDR3 nucleotides: TGTGCCAGCAGCTTAGAGAGGACTAGCGGAAACACCGGGGAGCTGTTTTTT. This translates into CASSLERTSGNTGELFF.

Comment on this clone: At one boundary the junction diverges from the germline segment, which might be a read error. This chain joins TRBV7-9 and TRBJ2-7; 9 bases match TRBD1. The CDR3 spans 11 residues. Germline V gene data show CDR1 as SEHNR and CDR2 as FQNEAQ (reference sequence). The CDR3 spells CASSLEGQGGF. CDR3 nucleotides: TGTGCCAGCAGCTTAGAGGGACAGGGCGGCTTC.

V gene TRBV7-9 combines with J gene TRBJ2-5; no firm D call. Trimming took 3 bases from V and 7 from J, leaving 9 bases between them. This CDR3 region has 12 residues. Germline V gene data show CDR1 as SEHNR and CDR2 as FQNEAQ (reference sequence). CDR3 in DNA: TGTGCCAGCAGCTTTTCCACTGCGACCCAGTACTTC. Translation: CASSFSTATQYF.

V is TRBV6-1 and J is TRBJ1-2; TRBD1 aligns across 10 bases. The CDR3 length is 16 residues. Germline values: CDR1 MNHNS, CDR2 SASEGT. V lost 2 bases and J lost 2; bases outside the gene matches: 5. CDR3 residues: CASSEPGDRGNYGYTF. The CDR3 DNA sequence: TGTGCCAGCAGTGAACCAGGGGACAGGGGAAACTATGGCTACACCTTC.

The J gene is TRBJ2-7, the V gene TRBV5-6; 7 bases line up with TRBD2. CDR1 and CDR2 (germline): SGHDT, YYEEEE. V lost 7 bases to trimming and J lost 2 bases; unmatched junction nucleotides: 12. There are 15 residues in the CDR3. Written as DNA, the CDR3 is TGTGCCAGCGCCCAGTGGGGGGACTACCCCTACGAGCAGTACTTC. As protein: CASAQWGDYPYEQYF.

On this clone: Other DNA sequences in the same sample also yield this CDR3. The gene calls are TRBV18 and TRBJ1-1; the match to TRBD1 covers 7 bases. J lost 1 base, V lost 3 bases, and 2 bases had no gene match. From germline, CDR1 is KGHSH and CDR2 LQKENI. The CDR3 length is 14 residues. The CDR3 here is CASSPTGANTEAFF. DNA of the CDR3: TGTGCCAGCTCACCCACAGGGGCGAACACTGAAGCTTTCTTT.

The rearrangement uses TRBV6-4 and TRBJ1-2; TRBD1 is a possible D gene (6 bases). CDR1 is MRHNA, CDR2 SNTAGT, per germline. This CDR3 comprises 13 residues. V lost 2 bases to trimming and J lost 7 bases, with 11 bases between them. Here the CDR3 reads CASSDQGQGGYTF. The CDR3 DNA reads as TGTGCCAGCAGTGACCAGGGGCAGGGTGGCTACACCTTC.

The chain recombines TRBV28 with TRBJ2-7; weak D call: TRBD2 (6 bases). Trimming took off 6 bases at V and 0 bases at J, with 21 bases between the two ends. CDR1 and CDR2 from the germline V gene are MDHEN and SYDVKM. CDR3 size: 17 residues. The CDR3 region is CASSPERANPSSYEQYF. The CDR3 DNA is TGTGCCAGCAGCCCCGAGCGGGCGAATCCGAGCTCCTACGAGCAGTACTTC.

The V gene is TRBV18, the J gene TRBJ1-3; D not resolved. V was clipped by 6 bases and J by 3 bases, with 6 bases between them. CDR1 KGHSH and CDR2 LQKENI come from the germline V gene. The CDR3 extends over 12 amino acids. CDR3 amino acids: CASSADGNTIYF. The CDR3 DNA reads TGTGCCAGCTCCGCGGATGGAAACACCATATATTTT.

The V call is TRBV28, the J call TRBJ2-1; perhaps TRBD2 as D (6 bases). The germline V gene encodes CDR1 MDHEN and CDR2 SYDVKM. The V end lost 4 bases, the J end lost 9 bases, and 19 bases lay between the germline ends. The CDR3 covers 15 residues. The CDR3 region is CASSSGTRSSSEQFF. The CDR3 DNA sequence: TGTGCCAGCAGTTCCGGGACTCGATCCTCTAGTGAGCAGTTCTTC. The full variable domain, rest sourced from reference TRBV28 and TRBJ2-1, is DVKVTQSSRYLVKRTGEKVFLECVQDMDHENMFWYRQDPGLGLRLIYFSYDVKMKEKGDIPEGYSVSREKKERFSLILESASTNQTSMYLCASSSGTRSSSEQFFGPGTRLTVL.

The chain links TRBV6-5 to TRBJ2-7; D is undetermined. Looked up from germline, CDR1 is MNHEY and CDR2 is SVGAGI. The CDR3 is made up of 15 amino acids. Trimming took off 2 bases at V and 0 bases at J, with 11 bases between the two ends. The CDR3 spells CASSYGSGPSYEQYF. The CDR3 region has the DNA TGTGCCAGCAGTTACGGCTCAGGTCCCTCCTACGAGCAGTACTTC.

The chain has TRBV7-6 and TRBJ1-5, with no clear D. This CDR3 region has 13 residues. Per the germline V gene, CDR1 is SGHVS and CDR2 is FNYEAQ. Trimming cost V 2 bases and J 7 bases, with 9 bases left between them. The CDR3 DNA reads TGTGCCAGCAGCTTACGAGGGAACCAGCCCCAGCATTTT. It is translated as CASSLRGNQPQHF.

The chain carries TRBV10-3 and TRBJ2-1, with 12 positions matching TRBD2. The ends lost 0 bases at V and 7 bases at J; junction bases unmatched: 7. CDR3 size: 17 residues. CDR1 and CDR2 (germline): ENHRY, SYGVKD. CDR3 sequence: CAISESIGLAGTNEQFF. CDR3 nucleotides: TGTGCCATCAGTGAGTCTATCGGACTAGCGGGAACAAATGAGCAGTTCTTC.

The gene calls are TRBV25-1 and TRBJ1-6; 9 positions agree with TRBD1. Trimming at V came to 6 bases and at J to 7 bases, leaving 4 bases not matched to a gene. The CDR3 spans 14 residues. Per germline, CDR1 MGHDK and CDR2 SYGVNS. The CDR3: CASRRTGENSPLHF. The CDR3 DNA reads as TGTGCCAGCAGAAGGACAGGGGAAAATTCACCCCTCCACTTT.

The chain combines TRBV15 with TRBJ1-5; D gene ambiguous. CDR1 and CDR2 from the germline V gene are LNHNV and YYDKDF (reference sequence). V lost 6 bases to trimming and J lost 0 bases, with 6 bases between them. The CDR3 consists of 13 residues. The CDR3 loop is CATRRDSNQPQHF. The DNA of the CDR3 is TGTGCCACCAGGCGAGATAGCAATCAGCCCCAGCATTTT.

The chain employs TRBV29-1 and TRBJ2-5, with 11 bases lining up with TRBD1. Germline lookup yields CDR1 SQVTM and CDR2 ANQGSEA. The J segment lost 4 bases and the V segment lost 6 bases, leaving 13 bases of the junction unmatched. CDR3 length: 16 amino acids. This chain's CDR3 is CSVERRGQGERETQYF. CDR3 nucleotides: TGCAGCGTCGAACGAAGGGGACAGGGGGAAAGAGAGACCCAGTACTTC.

This chain links TRBV7-3 with TRBJ2-1; TRBD2 aligns across 9 bases. CDR3 size: 14 residues. Germline V gives CDR1 SGHTA, CDR2 FQGTGA. V shed 5 bases and J 2 bases; nucleotides not matched to a gene: 1. In DNA, the CDR3 is TGTGCCAGCAGCATAGCGGGAGCCTACAATGAGCAGTTCTTC. The encoded protein is CASSIAGAYNEQFF.

V usage is TRBV7-3 and J usage is TRBJ2-2; 8 nucleotides match TRBD2. The CDR3 consists of 15 residues. Germline CDR1 reads SGHTA; CDR2 reads FQGTGA. Germline trimming cut 1 base from V and 5 bases from J; bases unmatched to any gene: 3. CDR3: CASSLKGGGTGELFF. CDR3 coding DNA: TGTGCCAGCAGCTTAAAGGGCGGGGGGACCGGGGAGCTGTTTTTT.

The J gene is TRBJ2-5, the V gene TRBV5-6; D is ambiguous. Judging by the DNA end, TRBJ2-7 fits better; the J call may be wrong. The CDR3 covers 13 residues. CDR1 and CDR2 from the germline V gene are SGHDT and YYEEEE. CDR3 nucleotides: TGTGCCAGCAGCTTGGGTATAGACTACGAGCAGTACTTC. Translation: CASSLGIDYEQYF.

The chain links TRBV9 to TRBJ1-2, with 7 bases aligning to TRBD1. Germline V gene lookup returns CDR1 SGDLS and CDR2 YYNGEE. The CDR3 spans 17 residues. V lost 4 bases and J lost 3; bases outside the gene matches: 15. This chain's CDR3 is CASSPSRQGRGDYGYTF. The CDR3 DNA sequence: TGTGCCAGCAGCCCCAGCCGACAGGGCCGCGGGGACTATGGCTACACCTTC.

The chain employs TRBV10-3 and TRBJ1-5, with a possible D match to TRBD1 (6 bases). V was clipped by 1 base and J by 4 bases, with 11 bases between them. The CDR3 extends over 15 amino acids. CDR1 ENHRY and CDR2 SYGVKD come from the germline V gene. CDR3 amino acids: CAISELQGGNQPQHF. CDR3 bases: TGTGCCATCAGTGAGTTACAGGGCGGGAATCAGCCCCAGCATTTT.

V gene TRBV7-9 combines with J gene TRBJ1-2, with 7 bases fitting TRBD1. Trimming cost V 4 bases and J 7 bases; bases outside gene matches: 15. The CDR3 runs to 16 residues. CDR1 is SEHNR and CDR2 is FQNEAQ in the germline V gene (reference sequence). CDR3 bases: TGTGCCAGCAGCTCCGATCTGTGGAGGGGGCAAGGTGGCTACACCTTC. Translation gives CASSSDLWRGQGGYTF.